This TCR beta chain emerged from a study of siplizumab effects on memory and regulatory T cells. Study-wide results and limits: Alloreactive sequences from unstimulated CD4+ memory cells fell significantly with siplizumab. Researchers could not give a naive or memory phenotype to roughly 75-95% of proliferating CD4+ or CD8+ clones.

The length of the CDR3 is 16 residues. Germline V gene sequence: CDR1 SGHRS, CDR2 YFSETQ. Deletions cut 0 bases from V and 0 bases from J, with 10 bases between. The table came from immunoSEQ multiplex PCR; TCRdb's copy has only in-frame clones and leaves some out. The repertoire consists of some 100,000 clones, with 95% to 97% occurring once and the leading ten covering around 0.03%. A remark on this clone: The antigen is not known.

Naive, memory, effector memory and TEMRA subsets that were unstimulated underwent sequencing in three donor pairs. This clonotype was obtained from a human donor in good health. The rearrangement uses TRBV5-1 and TRBJ2-1; tentatively, D is TRBD1 (5 bases). Material: naive CD4+ T cells sorted from blood. CDR3 nucleotides: TGCGCCAGCAGCTTGGAAGGGGCCGGCTCCTACAATGAGCAGTTCTTC. Residues: CASSLEGAGSYNEQFF.